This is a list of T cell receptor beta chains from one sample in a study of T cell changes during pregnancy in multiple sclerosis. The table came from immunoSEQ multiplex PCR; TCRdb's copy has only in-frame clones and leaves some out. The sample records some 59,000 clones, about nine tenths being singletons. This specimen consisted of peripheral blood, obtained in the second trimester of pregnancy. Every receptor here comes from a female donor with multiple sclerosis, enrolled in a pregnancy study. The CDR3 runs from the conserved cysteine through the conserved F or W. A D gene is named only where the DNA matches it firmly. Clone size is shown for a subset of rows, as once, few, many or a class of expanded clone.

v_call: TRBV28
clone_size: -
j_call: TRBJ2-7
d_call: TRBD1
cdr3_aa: CASIRTGSYEQYF
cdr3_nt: TGTGCCAGCATCAGGACAGGCTCCTACGAGCAGTACTTC

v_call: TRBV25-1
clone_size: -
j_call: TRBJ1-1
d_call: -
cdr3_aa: CASMTLGGTEAFF
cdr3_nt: TGTGCCAGCATGACACTCGGGGGCACTGAAGCTTTCTTT

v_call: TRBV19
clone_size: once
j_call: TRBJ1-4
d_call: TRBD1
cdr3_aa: CASVQGADEKLFF
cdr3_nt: TGTGCCAGTGTTCAGGGGGCGGATGAAAAACTGTTTTTT

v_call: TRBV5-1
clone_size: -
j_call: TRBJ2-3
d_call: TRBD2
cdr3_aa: CASSTGLAGSTDTQYF
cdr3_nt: TGCGCCAGCAGCACGGGACTAGCGGGGTCCACAGATACGCAGTATTTT

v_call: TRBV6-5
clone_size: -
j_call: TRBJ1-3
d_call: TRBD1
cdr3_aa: CASSYSTQGAYTIYF
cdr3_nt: TGTGCCAGCAGTTACTCGACCCAGGGGGCCTACACCATATATTTT

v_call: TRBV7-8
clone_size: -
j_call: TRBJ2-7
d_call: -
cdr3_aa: CASSLRPGDSYEQYF
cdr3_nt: TGTGCCAGCAGCTTAAGGCCAGGGGACTCCTACGAGCAGTACTTC

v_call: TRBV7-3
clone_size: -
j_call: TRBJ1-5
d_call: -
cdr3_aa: CASSPTVGQPQHF
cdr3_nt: TGTGCCAGCAGCCCTACAGTCGGTCAGCCCCAGCATTTT

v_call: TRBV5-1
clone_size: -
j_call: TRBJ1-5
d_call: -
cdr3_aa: CASSLRDRWGGIVVSNQPQHF
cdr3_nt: TGCGCCAGCAGCTTAAGGGATCGTTGGGGGGGGATCGTTGTGAGCAATCAGCCCCAGCATTTT

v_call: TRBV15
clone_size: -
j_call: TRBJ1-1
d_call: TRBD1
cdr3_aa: CATSRKWGTGGGTEAFF
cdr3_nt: TGTGCCACCAGCAGAAAATGGGGGACAGGGGGAGGCACTGAAGCTTTCTTT

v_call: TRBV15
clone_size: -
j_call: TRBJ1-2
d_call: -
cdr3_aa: CATSRDRPTYGYTF
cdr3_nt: TGTGCCACCAGCAGAGATCGCCCGACTTATGGCTACACCTTC

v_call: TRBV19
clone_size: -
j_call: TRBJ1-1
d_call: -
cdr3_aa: CASSAQTGNTEAFF
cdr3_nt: TGTGCCAGTAGTGCCCAGACAGGGAACACTGAAGCTTTCTTT

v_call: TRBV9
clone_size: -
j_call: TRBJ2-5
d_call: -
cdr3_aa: CASSVAGGQADNQETQYF
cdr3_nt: TGTGCCAGCAGCGTAGCGGGGGGACAGGCCGACAACCAAGAGACCCAGTACTTC

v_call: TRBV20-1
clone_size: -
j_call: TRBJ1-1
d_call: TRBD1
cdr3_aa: CRGQETTEAFF
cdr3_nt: TGCAGGGGACAGGAGACCACTGAAGCTTTCTTT

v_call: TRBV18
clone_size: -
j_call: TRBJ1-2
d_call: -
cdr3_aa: CASSPTSREVHGYTF
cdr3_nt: TGTGCCAGCTCCCCAACTTCCAGGGAGGTCCATGGCTACACCTTC

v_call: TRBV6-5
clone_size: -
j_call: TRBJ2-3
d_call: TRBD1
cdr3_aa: CASSYGQGSADTQYF
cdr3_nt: TGTGCCAGCAGTTACGGACAGGGTAGTGCAGATACGCAGTATTTT

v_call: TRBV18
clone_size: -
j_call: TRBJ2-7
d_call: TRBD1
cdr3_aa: CASSAGTGETYEQYF
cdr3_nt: TGTGCCAGCTCAGCTGGGACAGGGGAAACCTACGAGCAGTACTTC

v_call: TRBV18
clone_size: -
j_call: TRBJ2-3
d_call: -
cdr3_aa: CASSPPNGHPSGYF
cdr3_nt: TGTGCCAGCTCACCGCCGAACGGACACCCGAGTGGGTATTTT

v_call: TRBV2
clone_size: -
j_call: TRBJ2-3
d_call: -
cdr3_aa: CASSGVTQGYVEDTQYF
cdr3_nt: TGTGCCAGCAGTGGGGTGACACAGGGCTATGTCGAAGATACGCAGTATTTT

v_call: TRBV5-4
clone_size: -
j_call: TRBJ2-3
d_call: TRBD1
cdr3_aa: CASARGQPHSTDTQYF
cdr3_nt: TGTGCCAGCGCTCGGGGACAGCCCCATAGCACAGATACGCAGTATTTT